A selection of T cell receptor beta chains follows, all from one sample in a study of blood T cell repertoires in COVID-19. TCRdb keeps only in-frame clones here, not all; method: immunoSEQ multiplex PCR. This sample has 230,000 or so clones; approximately 84% occur once, and the top ten carry under 7%. The sequencing sample was made of PBMCs or T cells enriched from blood (not recorded which). The receptors derive from a woman between 50 and 59 years old who had been exposed to COVID-19. CDR3s include the opening cysteine and the closing phenylalanine or tryptophan. The order of the fields is clone size, V gene, D gene, J gene, CDR3 DNA, CDR3 protein. D genes are given only for firm matches. Expanded clones are given a class, and other clones once, few, many or no size at all.

clone size: NA; V gene: TRBV30; D gene: TRBD2; J gene: TRBJ2-5; CDR3 DNA: TGTGCCTGGAGAGCCAGCGGGGGGGGAGAGACCCAGTACTTC; CDR3 protein: CAWRASGGGETQYF
clone size: once; V gene: TRBV3-1/TRBV3-2; D gene: NA; J gene: TRBJ1-5; CDR3 DNA: TGTGCCAGCAGTCAAGGGGGGGATCAGCCCCAGCATTTT; CDR3 protein: CASSQGGDQPQHF
clone size: NA; V gene: TRBV10-3; D gene: TRBD2; J gene: TRBJ2-2; CDR3 DNA: TGTGCCATCAGTCGGGCCCTCGGGGGGGCGTTAGACACCGGGGAGCTGTTTTTT; CDR3 protein: CAISRALGGALDTGELFF
clone size: NA; V gene: TRBV28; D gene: NA; J gene: TRBJ1-6; CDR3 DNA: TGTGCCAGCAGTTTCAGAACCGGGACACCGCTAAATTCACCCCTCCACTTT; CDR3 protein: CASSFRTGTPLNSPLHF
clone size: once; V gene: TRBV3-1/TRBV3-2; D gene: NA; J gene: TRBJ1-2; CDR3 DNA: TGTGCCAGCAGCCAAGATCCGGGGGACCTCAGAGGCTACACCTTC; CDR3 protein: CASSQDPGDLRGYTF
clone size: NA; V gene: TRBV6-1; D gene: NA; J gene: TRBJ1-6; CDR3 DNA: TGTGCCAGCAGTGAACGGACAGCAGGGCGTGGGAACTCCTATAATTCACCCCTCCACTTT; CDR3 protein: CASSERTAGRGNSYNSPLHF
clone size: few; V gene: TRBV11-2; D gene: TRBD1; J gene: TRBJ1-2; CDR3 DNA: TGTGCCAGCAGCTTTAAACAGGGGGGCGTCGGCTACACCTTC; CDR3 protein: CASSFKQGGVGYTF
clone size: NA; V gene: TRBV3-1/TRBV3-2; D gene: TRBD1; J gene: TRBJ2-7; CDR3 DNA: TGTGCCAGCAGCCATCGACAGGGGGCTCACGAGCAGTACTTC; CDR3 protein: CASSHRQGAHEQYF
clone size: NA; V gene: TRBV30; D gene: NA; J gene: TRBJ1-3; CDR3 DNA: TGTGCCTGGAGTGGGGGCCCTCCTTCATCTGGAAACACCATATATTTT; CDR3 protein: CAWSGGPPSSGNTIYF
clone size: NA; V gene: TRBV10-3; D gene: NA; J gene: TRBJ1-1; CDR3 DNA: TGTGCCATCAGCCAGGGTACAAACACTGAAGCTTTCTTT; CDR3 protein: CAISQGTNTEAFF
clone size: NA; V gene: TRBV19; D gene: TRBD1; J gene: TRBJ2-7; CDR3 DNA: TGTGCCAGTAGTTTGAGACAGGGGGGGTTCTACGAGCAGTACTTC; CDR3 protein: CASSLRQGGFYEQYF
clone size: few; V gene: TRBV29-1; D gene: NA; J gene: TRBJ1-2; CDR3 DNA: TGCAGCGTTGAGGCACAGCTCTATGGCTACACCTTC; CDR3 protein: CSVEAQLYGYTF
clone size: NA; V gene: TRBV15; D gene: TRBD2; J gene: TRBJ2-1; CDR3 DNA: TGTGCCACCAGCACCTTTACCACGGCGGGGGGAGGGAGAAATGAGCAGTTCTTC; CDR3 protein: CATSTFTTAGGGRNEQFF
clone size: NA; V gene: TRBV23-1; D gene: TRBD1; J gene: TRBJ1-5; CDR3 DNA: TGCGCCAGCAGTAAGACAGGGGGCAATCAGCCCCAGCATTTT; CDR3 protein: CASSKTGGNQPQHF
clone size: NA; V gene: TRBV18; D gene: TRBD1; J gene: TRBJ2-2; CDR3 DNA: TGTGCCAGCTCGCCTGGGACAGATTACACCGGGGAGCTGTTTTTT; CDR3 protein: CASSPGTDYTGELFF
clone size: NA; V gene: TRBV7-9; D gene: TRBD2; J gene: TRBJ2-1; CDR3 DNA: TGTGCCAGCAGCCTGGGACTAGCGGGGTACAATGAGCAGTTCTTC; CDR3 protein: CASSLGLAGYNEQFF
clone size: NA; V gene: TRBV5-4; D gene: TRBD2; J gene: TRBJ2-7; CDR3 DNA: TGTGCCAGCAGCCCCGGGACTAGTGCCTACGAGCAGTACTTC; CDR3 protein: CASSPGTSAYEQYF
clone size: once; V gene: TRBV7-2; D gene: TRBD2; J gene: TRBJ2-1; CDR3 DNA: TGTGCCAGCAGCTTAGGGGGCTTAGCGGGGGTAAATGAGCAGTTCTTC; CDR3 protein: CASSLGGLAGVNEQFF
clone size: few; V gene: TRBV5-1; D gene: NA; J gene: TRBJ2-3; CDR3 DNA: TGCGCCAGCAGCTTTACAGGCCCTACAGATACGCAGTATTTT; CDR3 protein: CASSFTGPTDTQYF
clone size: NA; V gene: TRBV6-5; D gene: NA; J gene: TRBJ2-7; CDR3 DNA: TGTGCCAGCACCGAGCGGTTTACCTCCTACGAGCAGTACTTC; CDR3 protein: CASTERFTSYEQYF
clone size: NA; V gene: TRBV7-8; D gene: NA; J gene: TRBJ1-1; CDR3 DNA: TGTGCCAGCAGCTCTCAGACTGAAGCTTTCTTT; CDR3 protein: CASSSQTEAFF
clone size: once; V gene: TRBV19; D gene: NA; J gene: TRBJ1-5; CDR3 DNA: TGTGCCAGTAGTACCCACGCCCGGGGCAATCAGCCCCAGCATTTT; CDR3 protein: CASSTHARGNQPQHF
clone size: NA; V gene: TRBV5-5; D gene: NA; J gene: TRBJ1-1; CDR3 DNA: TGTGCCAGCAGCTTTGGACAGTTGAACACTGAAGCTTTCTTT; CDR3 protein: CASSFGQLNTEAFF
clone size: NA; V gene: TRBV19; D gene: NA; J gene: TRBJ1-1; CDR3 DNA: TGTGCCAGTAGTCCTAGGGACAACCAGATCAGTGAAGCTTTCTTT; CDR3 protein: CASSPRDNQISEAFF
clone size: NA; V gene: TRBV4-3; D gene: TRBD1; J gene: TRBJ1-2; CDR3 DNA: TGCGCCAGCAGCCAAGATCTCGGACAGGGAATTGGCTACACCTTC; CDR3 protein: CASSQDLGQGIGYTF
clone size: NA; V gene: TRBV3-1/TRBV3-2; D gene: NA; J gene: TRBJ2-3; CDR3 DNA: TGTGCCAGCAGCCCCGGCGGATGGGCAAGACAGAGACAAGATACGCAGTATTTT; CDR3 protein: CASSPGGWARQRQDTQYF
clone size: NA; V gene: TRBV11-2; D gene: NA; J gene: TRBJ1-1; CDR3 DNA: TGTGCCAGCAGCTTAGTGGGCGGGACTGAAGCTTTCTTT; CDR3 protein: CASSLVGGTEAFF
clone size: NA; V gene: TRBV30; D gene: NA; J gene: TRBJ2-3; CDR3 DNA: TGTGCCTGGAGTTCCGGGGGACCCACAGATACGCAGTATTTT; CDR3 protein: CAWSSGGPTDTQYF
clone size: once; V gene: TRBV19; D gene: TRBD2; J gene: TRBJ2-5; CDR3 DNA: TGTGCCAGTAGTAGCGGGGGGTTAAGAGAGACCCAGTACTTC; CDR3 protein: CASSSGGLRETQYF
clone size: NA; V gene: TRBV9; D gene: TRBD2; J gene: TRBJ2-2; CDR3 DNA: TGTGCCAGCAGCGGCAGGACTAGCGGGGGTTCCGGGGAGCTGTTTTTT; CDR3 protein: CASSGRTSGGSGELFF
clone size: NA; V gene: TRBV6-6; D gene: NA; J gene: TRBJ1-3; CDR3 DNA: TGTGCCAGCAGTCCCCGGGCGGGCACGTTTCGCTCTGGAAACACCATATATTTT; CDR3 protein: CASSPRAGTFRSGNTIYF
clone size: once; V gene: TRBV5-1; D gene: NA; J gene: TRBJ2-4; CDR3 DNA: TGCGCCAGCAGCTCAACAGGGAATGGCAAAAACATTCAGTACTTC; CDR3 protein: CASSSTGNGKNIQYF
clone size: NA; V gene: TRBV30; D gene: NA; J gene: TRBJ1-3; CDR3 DNA: TGTGCCTGGAGTCGAGGGACTGTTGGAAACACCATATATTTT; CDR3 protein: CAWSRGTVGNTIYF
clone size: NA; V gene: TRBV27; D gene: TRBD1; J gene: TRBJ1-1; CDR3 DNA: TGTGCCAGCACACAGGGGGCGGTGGGGGCTGAAGCTTTCTTT; CDR3 protein: CASTQGAVGAEAFF
clone size: once; V gene: TRBV5-1; D gene: TRBD1; J gene: TRBJ2-7; CDR3 DNA: TGCGCCAGCAGCTTCCGACAGGGGCGAATCCACACGAAAACAAACTACGAGCAGTACTTC; CDR3 protein: CASSFRQGRIHTKTNYEQYF
clone size: NA; V gene: TRBV4-1; D gene: NA; J gene: TRBJ1-1; CDR3 DNA: TGCGCCAGCAGCCAAGAAAGGCAGGGGATAATGAACACTGAAGCTTTCTTT; CDR3 protein: CASSQERQGIMNTEAFF
clone size: NA; V gene: TRBV9; D gene: NA; J gene: TRBJ1-6; CDR3 DNA: TGTGCCAGCAGCGTTAGGGGTGGGGATTCACCCCTCCACTTT; CDR3 protein: CASSVRGGDSPLHF
clone size: NA; V gene: TRBV3-1/TRBV3-2; D gene: TRBD1; J gene: TRBJ2-3; CDR3 DNA: TGTGCCAGCAGCCAACCAGGACAGGGGGGGGCAGATACGCAGTATTTT; CDR3 protein: CASSQPGQGGADTQYF
clone size: many; V gene: TRBV5-4; D gene: NA; J gene: TRBJ2-1; CDR3 DNA: TGTGCCAGCAGCTTAGGTCGGACGGCAAGGGGGAATGAGCAGTTCTTC; CDR3 protein: CASSLGRTARGNEQFF
clone size: NA; V gene: TRBV19; D gene: NA; J gene: TRBJ1-5; CDR3 DNA: TGTGCCAGTAGTATAGACCCCCCGGGAGCGGGGGGGACCTTGAAGCCCCAGCATTTT; CDR3 protein: CASSIDPPGAGGTLKPQHF
clone size: once; V gene: TRBV6-1; D gene: TRBD1; J gene: TRBJ2-2; CDR3 DNA: TGTGCCAGCAGTGATAGGACAGGGACGAACACCGGGGAGCTGTTTTTT; CDR3 protein: CASSDRTGTNTGELFF
clone size: NA; V gene: TRBV19; D gene: TRBD1; J gene: TRBJ1-2; CDR3 DNA: TGTGCCAGTAGTAACCGGGACAGGGGCTCAAGGAGTGGCTACACCTTC; CDR3 protein: CASSNRDRGSRSGYTF
clone size: NA; V gene: TRBV6-5; D gene: NA; J gene: TRBJ1-1; CDR3 DNA: TGTGCCAGCAGTTACCCAGGGAACACTGAAGCTTTCTTT; CDR3 protein: CASSYPGNTEAFF
clone size: NA; V gene: TRBV27; D gene: TRBD1; J gene: TRBJ1-6; CDR3 DNA: TGTGCCAGCAGCGATCGGCCGGGACAGGGAAATTCACCCCTCCACTTT; CDR3 protein: CASSDRPGQGNSPLHF
clone size: NA; V gene: TRBV27; D gene: NA; J gene: TRBJ1-1; CDR3 DNA: TGTGCCAGCAGTTTCTCCCGAGTCTTTGCTGAAGCTTTCTTT; CDR3 protein: CASSFSRVFAEAFF
clone size: NA; V gene: TRBV9; D gene: NA; J gene: TRBJ2-7; CDR3 DNA: TGTGCCAGCAGCCCTCGGATGGCCCGGGGAGAGCAGTACTTC; CDR3 protein: CASSPRMARGEQYF
clone size: NA; V gene: TRBV6-2/TRBV6-3; D gene: TRBD1; J gene: TRBJ1-2; CDR3 DNA: TGTGCCAGCAGCTCCGCCGACAGGGGCTATGGCTACACCTTC; CDR3 protein: CASSSADRGYGYTF
clone size: NA; V gene: TRBV18; D gene: TRBD1; J gene: TRBJ1-5; CDR3 DNA: TGTGCCAGCTCCCCAGGGGGGTTCAATCAGCCCCAGCATTTT; CDR3 protein: CASSPGGFNQPQHF
clone size: once; V gene: TRBV27; D gene: TRBD2; J gene: TRBJ2-3; CDR3 DNA: TGTGCCAGCAGTGCTAGCGGGGGGCTCGCGGATACGCAGTATTTT; CDR3 protein: CASSASGGLADTQYF
clone size: NA; V gene: TRBV25-1; D gene: NA; J gene: TRBJ2-1; CDR3 DNA: TGTGCCAGCAGGACCGACCTGGGAGGTGAGCAGTTCTTC; CDR3 protein: CASRTDLGGEQFF
clone size: NA; V gene: TRBV12-3/TRBV12-4; D gene: NA; J gene: TRBJ1-1; CDR3 DNA: TGTGCCAGCACCTCCCAGTTGAACACTGAAGCTTTCTTT; CDR3 protein: CASTSQLNTEAFF